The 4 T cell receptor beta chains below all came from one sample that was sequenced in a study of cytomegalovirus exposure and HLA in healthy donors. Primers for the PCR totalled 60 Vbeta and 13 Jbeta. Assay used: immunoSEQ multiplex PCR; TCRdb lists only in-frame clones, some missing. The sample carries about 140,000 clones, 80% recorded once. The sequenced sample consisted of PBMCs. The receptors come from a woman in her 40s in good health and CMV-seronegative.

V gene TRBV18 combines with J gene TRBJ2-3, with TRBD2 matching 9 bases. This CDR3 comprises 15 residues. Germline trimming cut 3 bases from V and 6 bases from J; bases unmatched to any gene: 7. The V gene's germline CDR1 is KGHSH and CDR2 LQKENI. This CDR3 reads CASSPSLAGVDTQYF. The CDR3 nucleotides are TGTGCCAGCTCACCCTCCTTAGCGGGAGTCGATACGCAGTATTTT.

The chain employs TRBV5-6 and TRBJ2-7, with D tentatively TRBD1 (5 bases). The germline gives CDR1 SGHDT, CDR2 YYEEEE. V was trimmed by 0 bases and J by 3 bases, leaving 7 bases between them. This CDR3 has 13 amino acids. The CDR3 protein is CASSLGTIYEQYF. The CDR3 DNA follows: TGTGCCAGCAGCTTGGGGACAATCTACGAGCAGTACTTC.

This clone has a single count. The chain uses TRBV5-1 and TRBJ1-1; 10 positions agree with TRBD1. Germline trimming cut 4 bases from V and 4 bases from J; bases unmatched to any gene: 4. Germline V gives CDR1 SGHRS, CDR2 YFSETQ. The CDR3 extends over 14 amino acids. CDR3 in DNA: TGCGCCAGCAGCACGGGACAGGGGTTCACTGAAGCTTTCTTT. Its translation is CASSTGQGFTEAFF.

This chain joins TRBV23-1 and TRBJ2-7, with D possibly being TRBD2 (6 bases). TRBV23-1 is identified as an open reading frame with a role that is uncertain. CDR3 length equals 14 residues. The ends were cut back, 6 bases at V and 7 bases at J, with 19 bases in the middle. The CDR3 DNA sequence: TGCGCCAGCAGCCGCCGGGACCCCGGGGGTGAGCAGTACTTC. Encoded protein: CASSRRDPGGEQYF.